The rows below give T cell receptor beta chains drawn from one sample of a study of control samples from healthy donors and cancer patients. Sequencing used immunoSEQ multiplex PCR; TCRdb keeps in-frame clones, though not all of them. The sample yields some 190,000 clones, roughly nine tenths seen once. Sequencing was done on a sample of blood. All receptors come from a man aged 25-45 years in good health. Both conserved end residues are part of each CDR3. The D gene is left open where the match is weak. The listing skips clone size in some rows; elsewhere it reads once, few, many or a size class.

j_call	clone_size	v_call	d_call	cdr3_aa	cdr3_nt
TRBJ2-1	NA	TRBV11-3	NA	CASSFRPRAPYNEQFF	TGTGCCAGCAGCTTCCGGCCCCGAGCTCCCTACAATGAGCAGTTCTTC
TRBJ2-1	NA	TRBV5-1	NA	CASSFKGNEQFF	TGCGCCAGCAGCTTTAAGGGGAATGAGCAGTTCTTC
TRBJ1-2	NA	TRBV30	NA	CATSEGQGPNYGYTF	TGTGCCACCTCCGAAGGGCAGGGTCCTAACTATGGCTACACCTTC
TRBJ2-2	NA	TRBV9	NA	CASSPSGGTGELFF	TGTGCCAGCAGCCCCAGTGGGGGAACCGGGGAGCTGTTTTTT
TRBJ1-5	NA	TRBV21-1	NA	CASSKDKADRGDQPQHF	TGTGCCAGCAGCAAAGACAAGGCGGACAGGGGCGATCAGCCCCAGCATTTT
TRBJ1-6	NA	TRBV5-1	NA	CASSQRTLGSPLHF	TGCGCCAGCAGCCAAAGGACTCTGGGGTCACCCCTCCACTTT
TRBJ2-3	once	TRBV10-3	TRBD2	CAISESASGGTADTQYF	TGTGCCATCAGTGAGTCGGCTAGCGGGGGGACCGCAGATACGCAGTATTTT
TRBJ2-3	NA	TRBV27	TRBD1	CASSLLPGQGTTDTQYF	TGTGCCAGCAGTTTACTCCCGGGACAGGGGACGACAGATACGCAGTATTTT
TRBJ1-3	NA	TRBV3-1/TRBV3-2	TRBD1	CASRQGMNTIYF	TGTGCCAGTCGACAGGGAATGAACACCATATATTTT
TRBJ2-1	NA	TRBV9	TRBD2	CASSPWTSGEEQFF	TGTGCCAGCAGCCCCTGGACTAGCGGGGAGGAGCAGTTCTTC
TRBJ1-6	NA	TRBV6-5	NA	CASSPLSYNSPLHF	TGTGCCAGCAGTCCGCTCTCCTATAATTCACCCCTCCACTTT
TRBJ2-3	once	TRBV4-2	NA	CASSQGTALGTDTQYF	TGTGCCAGCAGCCAAGGGACTGCCCTGGGCACAGATACGCAGTATTTT
TRBJ1-2	NA	TRBV9	NA	CASSAGTRNYGYTF	TGTGCCAGCAGCGCCGGGACACGGAACTATGGCTACACCTTC
TRBJ1-1	NA	TRBV5-6	NA	CASSFRSWNTEAFF	TGTGCCAGCAGCTTTAGGAGTTGGAACACTGAAGCTTTCTTT
TRBJ1-1	NA	TRBV5-1	TRBD1	CASSKGQGGDTEAFF	TGCGCCAGCAGCAAAGGACAGGGCGGCGATACTGAAGCTTTCTTT
TRBJ1-4	NA	TRBV7-9	NA	CASSLTNEKLFF	TGTGCCAGCAGCTTAACCAATGAAAAACTGTTTTTT
TRBJ2-2	NA	TRBV5-1	NA	CASSLATTNTGELFF	TGCGCCAGCAGCTTAGCCACGACGAACACCGGGGAGCTGTTTTTT
TRBJ2-5	NA	TRBV5-6	TRBD2	CASSPGLAEPQETQYF	TGTGCCAGCAGCCCGGGACTAGCGGAACCACAAGAGACCCAGTACTTC
TRBJ2-4	NA	TRBV14	TRBD1	CASSQGQGPKNIQYF	TGTGCCAGCAGCCAAGGACAGGGGCCCAAAAACATTCAGTACTTC
TRBJ1-3	NA	TRBV6-4	NA	CASSERHFSGNTIYF	TGTGCCAGCAGTGAAAGACACTTCTCTGGAAACACCATATATTTT
TRBJ1-2	NA	TRBV2	NA	CASSERGYTF	TGTGCCAGCAGTGAGAGGGGCTACACCTTC
TRBJ2-6	NA	TRBV15	NA	CATSSNRDMVRDPAGANVLTF	TGTGCCACCAGCAGTAACCGGGACATGGTCAGGGACCCGGCTGGGGCCAACGTCCTGACTTTC
TRBJ2-7	NA	TRBV7-8	NA	CASSPLVQGPYEQYF	TGTGCCAGCAGCCCACTAGTTCAGGGCCCCTACGAGCAGTACTTC
TRBJ1-2	once	TRBV3-1/TRBV3-2	TRBD1	CASSQEGTGGNGYTF	TGTGCCAGCAGCCAAGAGGGGACAGGGGGCAATGGCTACACCTTC
TRBJ1-2	NA	TRBV7-2	TRBD1	CASRRQGAFPGTSYTF	TGTGCCAGCAGGAGACAGGGGGCGTTTCCCGGAACTTCATACACCTTC
TRBJ1-4	NA	TRBV3-1/TRBV3-2	NA	CASSQRGGKLFF	TGTGCCAGCAGCCAGCGGGGGGGAAAACTGTTTTTT